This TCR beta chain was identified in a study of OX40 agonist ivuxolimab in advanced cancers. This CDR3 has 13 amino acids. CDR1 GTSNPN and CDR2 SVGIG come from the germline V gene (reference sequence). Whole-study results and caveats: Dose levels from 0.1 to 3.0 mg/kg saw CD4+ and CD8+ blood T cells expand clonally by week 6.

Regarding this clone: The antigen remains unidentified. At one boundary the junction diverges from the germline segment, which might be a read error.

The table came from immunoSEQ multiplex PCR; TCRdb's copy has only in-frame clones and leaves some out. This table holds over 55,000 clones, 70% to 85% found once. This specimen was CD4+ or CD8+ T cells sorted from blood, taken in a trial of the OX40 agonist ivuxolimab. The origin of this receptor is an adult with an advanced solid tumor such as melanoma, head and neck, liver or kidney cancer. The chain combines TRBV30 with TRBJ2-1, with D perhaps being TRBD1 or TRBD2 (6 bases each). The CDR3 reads CARRGKPYNEQFF. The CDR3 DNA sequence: TGTGCCCGGAGGGGGAAACCCTACAATGAGCAGTTCTTC.